This T cell receptor beta chain was identified during a study of cytomegalovirus exposure and HLA in healthy donors. PCR amplification relied on 60 Vbeta primers (plus 13 Jbeta primers). TCRdb keeps only in-frame clones here, not all; method: immunoSEQ multiplex PCR. The repertoire includes some 110,000 clones, 70% to 85% of them detected once, and around a tenth sits in the top ten. A word on this clone: Its antigen is currently unknown.

Each donor was healthy, and each was a bone marrow donor. The length of the CDR3 is 15 residues. Germline CDR1 SGHNT, CDR2 YYREEE (reference sequence). V lost 2 bases, J lost 6 bases, and 8 bases stayed unmatched. Broader study findings: Reported performance of the classifier showed diagnosis of cytomegalovirus status with high specificity and sensitivity.

The sample comprised PBMCs. The clonotype was recovered from a woman aged 50 to 60 in good health and CMV-seropositive. The rearrangement uses TRBV5-4 and TRBJ1-2, with 9 bases matching TRBD1. The CDR3 DNA reads TGTGCCAGCAGCTTTCCGGGACAGGGAATCGATGGCTACACCTTC. Translated, it gives CASSFPGQGIDGYTF.